The 17 T cell receptor beta chains below come from one sample, sequenced in a study of control samples from healthy donors and cancer patients. Sequenced by immunoSEQ multiplex PCR; TCRdb stores in-frame clones only, minus some. The profile shows over 100,000 clones, 88% of them singletons. Specimen: blood. Every receptor here comes from a man aged 35-49 years in good health.

V usage is TRBV5-4 and J usage is TRBJ2-5; no clear D. Germline V gives CDR1 SGHNT, CDR2 YYREEE (reference sequence). Trimming shortened V by 0 bases and J by 5 bases, and 11 bases separated the two germline ends. The CDR3 is 14 amino acids. CDR3 bases: TGTGCCAGCAGCTTGGGGACCTCACACGAGACCCAGTACTTC. Protein product: CASSLGTSHETQYF.

This clone showed up just once. The rearrangement links TRBV3-1 (or the pseudogene TRBV3-2) to TRBJ1-1; 8 nucleotides match TRBD1. CDR3 size: 16 residues. The J segment lost 7 bases and the V segment lost 3 bases, leaving 13 bases of the junction unmatched. Germline loops: CDR1 LGHDT, CDR2 YNNKEL (reference sequence). CDR3 nucleotide sequence: TGTGCCAGCAGCCACAGGGGGCGAGACGATCGGAGTGAAGCTTTCTTT. Translating it yields CASSHRGRDDRSEAFF.

The table lists this clone with a count of one. V and J are TRBV7-3 and TRBJ2-2, with 12 bases aligning to TRBD2. Losses at the gene ends were 5 bases for V and 1 base for J; bases not matched to a gene: 2. The germline V gene encodes CDR1 SGHTA and CDR2 FQGTGA. The CDR3 is 16 amino acids. The CDR3 nucleotides are TGTGCCAGCAGCCCGACTAGCGGGAGGAACACCGGGGAGCTGTTTTTT. Residues: CASSPTSGRNTGELFF.

This clone was observed a single time. This chain joins TRBV5-4 and TRBJ2-2; D possibly corresponds to TRBD1 (5 bases). V lost 4 bases to trimming and J lost 5 bases, with 18 bases between them. The length of the CDR3 is 16 residues. Germline CDR1 is SGHNT and CDR2 is YYREEE (reference sequence). In DNA form, the CDR3 reads TGTGCCAGCAGCCATAAATCCACAGGCGGAACCGGGGAGCTGTTTTTT. It codes for CASSHKSTGGTGELFF.

This chain joins TRBV18 and TRBJ2-7, with 10 bases that match TRBD2. V was clipped by 3 bases and J by 7 bases; unmatched bases: 3. CDR3 length: 13 residues. The germline CDR1 and CDR2 sequences are KGHSH and LQKENI. CDR3 coding DNA: TGTGCCAGCTCACCTACTAGCGGGGTTGAGCAGTACTTC. It codes for CASSPTSGVEQYF.

The chain uses TRBV24-1 and TRBJ2-2; D ambiguous. This CDR3 has 15 amino acids. The V end lost 1 base, the J end lost 3 bases, and 8 bases lay between the germline ends. CDR1 and CDR2 (germline): KGHDR, SFDVKD. DNA for the CDR3: TGTGCCACCAGTGATTTTCGGACGGACACCGGGGAGCTGTTTTTT. Translated, it gives CATSDFRTDTGELFF.

This chain uses TRBV4-3 with TRBJ1-2, with 9 bases lining up with TRBD1. With V trimmed by 3 bases and J by 6 bases, 5 bases remained unmatched. CDR1 and CDR2 from the germline V gene are LGHNA and YSLEER. The CDR3 is 14 amino acids. CDR3: CASSHWGTGNGYTF. CDR3 sequence (DNA): TGCGCCAGCAGCCACTGGGGGACAGGGAATGGCTACACCTTC.

The chain employs TRBV19 and TRBJ2-2; D is uncertain. The CDR3 has 15 amino acids. V shed 3 bases and J shed 0 bases, with 8 bases lying between them. The germline V gene encodes CDR1 LNHDA and CDR2 SQIVND (reference sequence). CDR3 sequence: CASSMGRTNTGELFF. The CDR3 coding sequence is TGTGCCAGTAGTATGGGCAGGACGAACACCGGGGAGCTGTTTTTT.

The chain is built from TRBV5-1 and TRBJ1-3, with 10 positions matching TRBD1. V lost 4 bases to trimming and J lost 2 bases; unmatched junction nucleotides: 6. The CDR3 extends over 16 amino acids. Germline CDR1 and CDR2: SGHRS and YFSETQ. CDR3 protein: CASSATGGSAGNTIYF. CDR3 in DNA: TGCGCCAGCAGCGCGACAGGGGGCAGTGCTGGAAACACCATATATTTT. Full variable domain (rest looked up from reference TRBV5-1 and TRBJ1-3): KAGVTQTPRYLIKTRGQQVTLSCSPISGHRSVSWYQQTPGQGLQFLFEYFSETQRNKGNFPGRFSGRQFSNSRSEMNVSTLELGDSALYLCASSATGGSAGNTIYFGEGSWLTVV.

The V call is TRBV7-6, the J call TRBJ2-1; TRBD1 matches at 8 bases. Germline values: CDR1 SGHVS, CDR2 FNYEAQ. The CDR3 totals 15 residues. J gave up 6 bases and V 2 bases, and 6 bases lay outside the gene matches. The CDR3 nucleotides are TGTGCCAGCAGCTTACAGGGACAGGCAATCAATGAGCAGTTCTTC. Translated, it gives CASSLQGQAINEQFF.

V is TRBV7-9 and J is TRBJ1-4; the D is unclear. V was pared by 5 bases and J by 7 bases, with 17 bases between. This CDR3 has 15 amino acids. CDR1 and CDR2 from the germline V gene are SEHNR and FQNEAQ (reference sequence). The CDR3 spells CASSPQEGWGEKLFF. CDR3 sequence (DNA): TGTGCCAGCAGCCCCCAGGAGGGATGGGGTGAAAAACTGTTTTTT.

The V gene is TRBV24-1, the J gene TRBJ2-2, with D perhaps matching TRBD1 (5 bases). The ends were cut back, 1 base at V and 4 bases at J, with 15 bases in the middle. Germline-derived CDR1 and CDR2 are KGHDR and SFDVKD. The CDR3 runs to 17 residues. The CDR3 is CATSDLGEGARTGELFF. Here the CDR3 DNA reads TGTGCCACCAGTGATTTAGGGGAAGGGGCTCGCACCGGGGAGCTGTTTTTT.

The chain is built from TRBV9 and TRBJ1-1; 7 positions agree with TRBD1. Losses at the gene ends were 5 bases for V and 0 bases for J; bases not matched to a gene: 4. This CDR3 comprises 14 residues. The germline CDR1 and CDR2 sequences are SGDLS and YYNGEE. The CDR3 DNA reads TGTGCCAGCAGTACAGGGGAGATGAACACTGAAGCTTTCTTT. Its translation is CASSTGEMNTEAFF. The whole variable domain, remainder taken from reference TRBV9 and TRBJ1-1, is DSGVTQTPKHLITATGQRVTLRCSPRSGDLSVYWYQQSLDQGLQFLIQYYNGEERAKGNILERFSAQQFPDLHSELNLSSLELGDSALYFCASSTGEMNTEAFFGQGTRLTVV.

CDR3 in amino acids: CSPDQDRRAFF. The CDR3, as DNA: TGCAGTCCCGACCAAGATAGGAGAGCTTTCTTT. This sequence joins TRBV20-1 and TRBJ1-1, with D unclear. CDR3 length equals 11 residues. Germline CDR1 is DFQATT and CDR2 is SNEGSKA (reference sequence). The V gene lost 8 bases and the J gene lost 10 bases, with 17 bases spanning the gap.

The chain couples TRBV7-9 to TRBJ1-2; D not resolved. With 5 bases removed from V and 0 bases from J, the gap between germline ends came to 4 bases. The CDR3 spans 12 residues. Germline V gene sequence: CDR1 SEHNR, CDR2 FQNEAQ (reference sequence). In nucleotides, the CDR3 is TGTGCCAGCAGCACTGCTAACTATGGCTACACCTTC. It translates to CASSTANYGYTF.

The J gene is TRBJ2-7, the V gene TRBV18, with 7 bases aligning to TRBD1. Germline assignment: CDR1 KGHSH and CDR2 LQKENI. The CDR3 covers 14 residues. V lost 6 bases, J lost 6 bases, and 11 bases stayed unmatched. CDR3 nucleotides: TGTGCCAGCTCCCCTGGACAGGAAGCGCGCGAGCAGTACTTC. Translation: CASSPGQEAREQYF. Supplemented by reference TRBV18 and TRBJ2-7, the full variable domain reads NAGVMQNPRHLVRRRGQEARLRCSPMKGHSHVYWYRQLPEEGLKFMVYLQKENIIDESGMPKERFSAEFPKEGPSILRIQQVVRGDSAAYFCASSPGQEAREQYFGPGTRLTVT.

This clone was detected only a few times. The rearrangement links TRBV7-2 to TRBJ2-1, with D perhaps matching TRBD1 or TRBD2 (6 bases each). CDR3 length: 15 amino acids. CDR1 SGHTA and CDR2 FQGNSA come from the germline V gene. Trimming pared 5 bases from V and 5 bases from J, leaving 16 bases between. The CDR3 reads CASSVGGQRNNEQFF. DNA of the CDR3: TGTGCCAGCAGCGTCGGGGGCCAGAGGAACAATGAGCAGTTCTTC.